This entry concerns a single T cell receptor (beta chain). This receptor's antigen is unknown. Base qualities were left out, and no much larger clone turns up one base away. Receptor amplification or capture employed the immunoSEQ multiplex PCR assay. A mixture of 60 forward primers for TCR Vbeta segments and 13 reverse primers for TCR Jbeta segments was used in the multiplex PCR. A multiplex PCR assay on genomic DNA amplified the CDR3 region of rearranged TCR beta genes. Amplified TCR beta libraries were sequenced as 87-base-pair reads on the Illumina HiSeq System. The authors' pipeline ran thus. Across the 670 or so repertoires, a later analysis counted some 80 million unique TCR beta chains, 9 million to 14 million of which were shared by at least two donors. Raw reads were error-corrected and collapsed into unique sequences by a nearest-neighbor algorithm in which closely related sequences were merged to remove PCR and sequencing errors. CDR3 sequences were aligned to IMGT reference sequences to assign V, D and J gene segments. For a sequence to be retained, at least a six-nucleotide match to both a V gene segment and a J gene segment was required. Rearrangements were called productive when the CDR3 lacked stop codons and stayed in frame with V and J; all others were non-productive. CDR3 was defined by IMGT convention, running from the second conserved V-encoded cysteine to the conserved J-encoded phenylalanine. Sequences without an unambiguous match to a single V gene segment were excluded from the earlier analysis of 587 of the donors. An earlier analysis of several hundred of the donors classified V segments as functional when productive rearrangements were above 56.7% and as segregating when the standard deviation between donors was above 5%. A statistical classification framework was built for diagnosing cytomegalovirus status from the catalog of TCR beta chain sequences. In a later analysis, V and J genes were assigned by comparing TCR nucleotide sequences against IMGT/GENE-DB human TR gene sequences. A later analysis assigned CDR3 sequences and most-parsimonious VDJ recombination scenarios with the TCRdist pipeline. In a later analysis, every TCR beta chain was defined by the combination of its CDR3 amino acid sequence and its V-gene family, and reads without a unique V-gene family were dropped. A later analysis removed 500 to 600 highly shared, low-generation-probability nucleotide sequences to deal with suspected cross-contamination and a sequencing artifact. In a later analysis, a clonal expansion index for each public chain was calculated from normalized within-repertoire ranks of inferred template counts. Generation probabilities in a later analysis came from a VDJ recombination model fitted to out-of-frame rearrangements, and those results were checked against IGoR. Hypergeometric tests were used in a later analysis to score TCR-TCR, TCR-HLA and TCR-CMV co-occurrence, with a repertoire-size bias correction applied to the TCR pairs. A later analysis estimated false discovery rates by permuting HLA or CMV assignments 20 times. In a later analysis, co-occurring TCRs were grouped using DBSCAN, with TCRdist sequence similarity added in when clustering inside HLA-allele-positive subsets. Co-occurrence clustering excluded repertoires with fewer than 30,000 or more than 120,000 public chains, plus five with anomalous nucleotide sharing. Imported from immuneACCESS, the table was reduced by TCRdb to in-frame sequences with V and J called. These copies leave out some clones; in studies compared against another copy, an unresolved V gene accounts for under half, and the cause of the remainder is not known. V, J and clone size were drawn from that table, and D and trimming were deduced from the DNA. Within this sample are some 220,000 clones, with roughly 78% of them counted one time only. 0.4% to 0.6% of the sample rests with the top ten.

This entry is derived from a study of cytomegalovirus exposure and HLA in healthy donors (dated by TCRdb to about 2017). At the level of the whole study: An earlier analysis of more than 550 of the donors reported 276 Gb of sequence data and around 100 million unique TCR beta sequences obtained from about 200 million T cells. Of the 300 to 500 genotyped donors, more than 75% were placed in the genetic ancestry cluster associated with self-reported Caucasian donors. A later analysis re-examined previously published TCR beta repertoires from just over 650 donors and added high-resolution HLA genotyping to investigate patterns of TCR occurrence. To predict cytomegalovirus infection status, the study brought together high-throughput TCR immunosequencing, statistical association of individual TCRs with disease status, and machine learning. Along with the approximately 670-subject first cohort, a separate validation cohort of about 110 different subjects was used. On average, over 200,000 unique TCR beta nucleotide sequences were sequenced per donor among some 420 genotyped donors of the cohort, with around 19% of those sequences being non-productive. Rather than using new phenotypic data, the later analysis identified candidate immune exposures from TCR beta sequences and from how often those sequences occurred across donors. Both class I and class II loci were covered by HLA typing, at four-digit resolution. The number of typed donors differed by locus: about 620-630 for A, B, C, DRB1 and DQB1; 500 to 550 for DQA1; approximately 600 for DPA1; and roughly 470 for DPB1. Alongside the repertoire data, information on donor age, sex, ethnicity and CMV serostatus was compiled. Because of strong linkage in the cohort, roughly 5 DR-DQ haplotypes were treated as single units for association and clustering. All discovery cohort repertoires had been generated on a single sequencing platform. A later genetic analysis took genome-wide SNP genotypes for 398 of the 666 donors and used that subset as a discovery cohort. In an earlier analysis of roughly 540 of the donors, high-throughput TCR beta sequencing was used to judge whether each TCR beta V gene segment behaved as functional or pseudogenic. The T cell repertoires of 666 subjects were profiled by immunosequencing and related to cytomegalovirus serostatus. The study aimed to test whether signatures of past pathogen exposure could be identified by cataloging public T cell receptors. An early release that covered about 600 HLA-typed donors contained approximately 300 gigabases of sequencing data and some 87 million unique TCR sequences.

Study-level results and caveats: A further reported finding was that TCR beta sequences accurately predicted the HLA-A and HLA-B alleles for most subjects in the first cohort. The sequencing pipeline was judged likely to have produced a cluster of highly shared sequence variants as a technical artifact. In the study, some 160 TCR beta chains were listed as associated with cytomegalovirus. This cohort had only TCR beta chains sequenced, and the lack of alpha or paired-chain data limited which features could be detected. Strong co-occurrence of HLA alleles, especially DR and DQ, made assigning TCR associations to individual alleles difficult. The classifier was reported to diagnose cytomegalovirus status with high specificity and sensitivity in both the original cohort and the validation cohort. Because counts were too low, about 15 rarely observed V segments, including chromosome 9 orphons, were left out of the earlier analysis of about 500 of the donors. A later genetic analysis associated a missense DCLRE1C variant with V-gene and J-gene trimming of TCR beta chains, and an independent cohort replicated the association. Three of the identified cytomegalovirus-associated TCR beta chains were confirmed in vitro to be specific for cytomegalovirus antigens. According to the authors, the approach could potentially be generalized to other disease states and immunological phenotypes. Correlated functional status among segregating V segments might reflect linkage disequilibrium, but an unknown experimental factor could not be ruled out. At a false discovery rate of 0.05, a later analysis linked 16,951 TCR beta sequences to specific HLA alleles. Because some donors lacked HLA typing at each locus, the association tests relied only on the typed subset. In a later analysis, HLA-associated TCR beta chains showed more clonal expansion and lower generation probabilities than non-associated chains that were equally common. Most TCR sequences were seen in very few donors, while some public TCRs were found in many individuals. According to a later analysis, most CMV-associated TCR beta chains appeared to be HLA-restricted, and the HLA associations seemed to be driven largely by CMV exposure. Some IMGT-functional V segments, including TRBV6-2 and TRBV6-3, could not be distinguished by the 87-base-pair reads and were therefore excluded. In an earlier analysis of approximately 590 of the donors, most TCR beta V segments were observed in productive rearrangements about 87% or about 30% of the time, broadly matching IMGT annotations. For the cohort, immune exposure information was limited to CMV serostatus. In a later analysis, the rate of TCR association differed among HLA loci, with DRB1 alleles having the most associated TCRs and HLA-C alleles having the fewest. Several of the top co-occurrence clusters appeared to be linked to parvovirus B19, influenza, CMV and Epstein-Barr virus, according to a later analysis. According to a later genetic analysis, donors in an Asian-associated ancestry cluster had fewer N-insertions in productive TCRs than the approximately 690-donor mean. Presence/absence analyses assumed roughly uniform sequencing depth across donors, an assumption that may not hold.

In total, over 600 healthy bone marrow donors made up the cohort. At the time of sampling, every cohort member was nominally healthy, though immune exposures that went unrecorded were likely present. The donor was CMV seronegative and belonged to the group of over 300 seronegative cohort members. A peripheral blood sample was collected from each donor, and TCR beta sequencing was performed on peripheral blood mononuclear cells. The Qiagen DNeasy Blood Extraction Kit was used to extract genomic DNA from the blood cell samples. The CDR3 runs 16 amino acids, cysteine and phenylalanine included. Of all the DNA, just the CDR3 is kept, 48 bases in frame from base 1. Deletion took 7 bases off V and 6 bases off J, with a span of 25 bases between the germline ends. The germline V gene gives CDR1 as SGHAT and CDR2 as FQNNGV.

Input material: PBMCs. The receptor was isolated from a boy aged 10-17 years in good health and CMV-seronegative. The chain links TRBV11-2 with TRBJ2-7; the D gene is possibly TRBD2, with 6 bases matching. The DNA is as follows: TGTGCCAGCACCATCCTAGGGACTGGGCTGGCGGGCGAGCAGTACTTC. Its protein is CASTILGTGLAGEQYF.